This passage covers 5 T cell receptor beta chains from one sample sequenced in a study of blood T cell repertoires in COVID-19. Assay used: immunoSEQ multiplex PCR; TCRdb lists only in-frame clones, some missing. The sample lists fewer than 300,000 clones, more than 70% occurring once. The specimen sequenced was peripheral blood. The receptors derive from a young woman with acute or convalescent COVID-19.

The V call is TRBV5-6, the J call TRBJ2-4; D not certain. Looked up from germline, CDR1 is SGHDT and CDR2 is YYEEEE. The CDR3 sequence is 17 residues long. V lost 0 bases, J lost 0 bases, and 13 bases lay in between. DNA for the CDR3: TGTGCCAGCAGCTTGGAATCCGGAGTACTAGCCAAAAACATTCAGTACTTC. As protein: CASSLESGVLAKNIQYF. The full variable domain, in which reference TRBV5-6 and TRBJ2-4 provide the parts outside the CDR3, is DAGVTQSPTHLIKTRGQQVTLRCSPKSGHDTVSWYQQALGQGPQFIFQYYEEEERQRGNFPDRFSGHQFPNYSSELNVNALLLGDSALYLCASSLESGVLAKNIQYFGAGTRLSVL.

In this sample, this clone turned up once. The chain employs TRBV11-2 and TRBJ1-1; 9 bases agree with TRBD1. V lost 5 bases and J lost 4; bases outside the gene matches: 5. The germline V gene has CDR1 SGHAT and CDR2 FQNNGV. CDR3 length: 14 amino acids. CDR3 DNA sequence: TGTGCCAGCAGCCAACAGGGGGCTGGCACTGAAGCTTTCTTT. Protein: CASSQQGAGTEAFF.

In DNA form, the CDR3 reads TGCAGCGTTGGCAGGCTGAACACCGGGGAGCTGTTTTTT. Translation: CSVGRLNTGELFF. V and J are TRBV29-1 and TRBJ2-2; D ambiguous. Germline CDR1 is SQVTM and CDR2 is ANQGSEA. Trimming removed 4 bases from V and 1 base from J, with 7 bases in between. CDR3 length: 13 residues.

A few counts support this clone. V is TRBV7-6 and J is TRBJ2-5; possible D gene TRBD2, 5 bases. Trimming removed 2 bases from V and 3 bases from J, with 7 bases in between. CDR1 and CDR2 (germline): SGHVS, FNYEAQ. The CDR3 is 13 residues long. The CDR3 loop reads CASSLSGKETQYF. CDR3 nucleotide sequence: TGTGCCAGCAGCTTAAGCGGAAAAGAGACCCAGTACTTC.

The rearrangement joins TRBV18 to TRBJ1-5; D perhaps matches TRBD1 (5 bases). Germline V gene lookup returns CDR1 KGHSH and CDR2 LQKENI. The V gene lost 8 bases and the J gene lost 2 bases, with 10 bases spanning the gap. The CDR3 length is 13 residues. The CDR3 protein is CASQDTGNQPQHF. The CDR3 coding sequence is TGTGCCAGCCAGGACACGGGCAATCAGCCCCAGCATTTT. Drawing the rest from reference TRBV18 and TRBJ1-5, the complete variable domain is NAGVMQNPRHLVRRRGQEARLRCSPMKGHSHVYWYRQLPEEGLKFMVYLQKENIIDESGMPKERFSAEFPKEGPSILRIQQVVRGDSAAYFCASQDTGNQPQHFGDGTRLSIL.